Below are 18 T cell receptor beta chains sequenced from a single sample in a study of cytomegalovirus exposure and HLA in healthy donors. Primers: 60 Vbeta forward and 13 Jbeta reverse. TCRdb's copy holds only in-frame clones and misses some; the assay was immunoSEQ multiplex PCR. The data contain about 190,000 clones, around three quarters of them singletons. Sequencing was carried out using PBMCs. These receptors originate from a woman aged 18-29 years in good health and CMV-seronegative.

The chain recombines TRBV7-6 with TRBJ2-1, with D perhaps TRBD2 (5 bases). Trimming cost V 6 bases and J 6 bases, with 15 bases left between them. The CDR3 is 14 amino acids. Germline-derived CDR1 and CDR2 are SGHVS and FNYEAQ. Here the CDR3 DNA reads TGTGCCAGCAGGCCCAGCTTTGAGGGCAATGAGCAGTTCTTC. Its protein product is CASRPSFEGNEQFF. The whole variable domain, filled in from reference TRBV7-6 and TRBJ2-1, reads GAGVSQSPRYKVTKRGQDVALRCDPISGHVSLYWYRQALGQGPEFLTYFNYEAQQDKSGLPNDRFSAERPEGSISTLTIQRTEQRDSAMYRCASRPSFEGNEQFFGPGTRLTVL.

The rearrangement joins TRBV4-2 to TRBJ2-5; 8 bases align to TRBD2. This CDR3 comprises 15 residues. Germline V gene lookup returns CDR1 LGHNA and CDR2 YNFKEQ. J was trimmed by 5 bases and V by 2 bases; bases with no gene match: 7. The CDR3 nucleotides are TGTGCCAGCAGCCAAAACGGGGGGGTGATTGAGACCCAGTACTTC. This codes for CASSQNGGVIETQYF.

The rearrangement joins TRBV11-2 to TRBJ2-1; 15 nucleotides line up with TRBD2. The CDR3 extends over 19 amino acids. The ends lost 4 bases at V and 3 bases at J; junction bases unmatched: 10. Germline CDR1 is SGHAT and CDR2 is FQNNGV. The CDR3 is CASSSPGLAGGPDYNEQFF. The DNA of the CDR3 is TGTGCCAGCAGCTCGCCTGGACTAGCGGGAGGGCCCGACTACAATGAGCAGTTCTTC.

This chain joins TRBV7-6 and TRBJ1-3; unclear D gene. The germline V and J ends were trimmed by 5 bases and 0 bases, with 8 bases remaining between them. There are 14 residues in the CDR3. The germline gives CDR1 SGHVS, CDR2 FNYEAQ. In DNA, the CDR3 is TGTGCCAGCAGCGAAACTTTCTCTGGAAACACCATATATTTT. Translated: CASSETFSGNTIYF.

This sequence joins TRBV5-8 and TRBJ2-2, with TRBD1 matching 11 bases. The V and J ends lost 4 bases and 6 bases, in that order; junction bases with no gene match: 5. Germline V lookup: CDR1 SGHTS, CDR2 YDEGEE. The CDR3 length is 15 residues. The CDR3 region is CASSPDRGLPGELFF. CDR3 sequence (DNA): TGTGCCAGCAGCCCGGACAGGGGGCTCCCCGGGGAGCTGTTTTTT.

V gene TRBV6-1 combines with J gene TRBJ2-7, with TRBD1 identical over 7 bases. Per germline, CDR1 MNHNS and CDR2 SASEGT. The CDR3 spans 12 residues. With 8 bases clipped from V and 5 bases from J, the junction kept 6 bases outside the gene matches. CDR3 in DNA: TGTGCCAGCGTTGACAGGGTGAACGAGCAGTACTTC. Encoded protein: CASVDRVNEQYF.

This clone appeared a single time. The CDR3 DNA follows: TGTGCCAGCAGTGCCCAACCGGGACAGGAGAACTCTGGGGCCAACGTCCTGACTTTC. This translates into CASSAQPGQENSGANVLTF. V gene TRBV6-1 combines with J gene TRBJ2-6, with 8 bases lining up with TRBD1. Germline lookup yields CDR1 MNHNS and CDR2 SASEGT. The J segment lost 0 bases and the V segment lost 4 bases, leaving 11 bases of the junction unmatched. The CDR3 runs 19 residues.

The rearrangement joins TRBV5-6 to TRBJ1-5; 7 nucleotides agree with TRBD1. The CDR3 is 14 residues long. With V trimmed by 0 bases and J by 6 bases, 3 bases remained unmatched. Germline V gene lookup returns CDR1 SGHDT and CDR2 YYEEEE. The CDR3 loop reads CASSLGQGGQPQHF. The CDR3 DNA sequence: TGTGCCAGCAGCTTGGGACAGGGCGGTCAGCCCCAGCATTTT.

This chain uses TRBV11-1 with TRBJ2-1; D might be TRBD1 (5 bases). Trimming stripped 5 bases from V and 4 bases from J, with 9 bases between. CDR3 length: 13 residues. Germline values: CDR1 SGHAT, CDR2 FQDESV (reference sequence). CDR3: CASSPQEYNEQFF. The CDR3 bases are TGTGCCAGCAGCCCACAGGAATACAATGAGCAGTTCTTC.

The chain uses TRBV9 and TRBJ1-4, with D unresolved. With 0 bases removed from V and 6 bases from J, the gap between germline ends came to 9 bases. This CDR3 is 14 amino acids long. CDR1 and CDR2 (germline): SGDLS, YYNGEE. The CDR3 sequence: CASSVGSADEKLFF. CDR3 in DNA: TGTGCCAGCAGCGTAGGCAGTGCAGATGAAAAACTGTTTTTT.

The V gene is TRBV5-4, the J gene TRBJ1-1; tentative D call: TRBD1 (5 bases). The V gene lost 7 bases and the J gene lost 5 bases, with 21 bases spanning the gap. The CDR3 has 15 amino acids. CDR1 and CDR2 from the germline V gene are SGHNT and YYREEE (reference sequence). The CDR3 DNA reads TGTGCCAGCGGGGTAGCGGGGACCCACAGTACTGAAGCTTTCTTT. Its translation is CASGVAGTHSTEAFF.

The genes are TRBV10-3 and TRBJ2-7, with D possibly TRBD1 on 5 matching bases. The V end lost 0 bases, the J end lost 6 bases, and 15 bases lay between the germline ends. The CDR3 is 15 residues long. CDR1 and CDR2 (germline): ENHRY, SYGVKD. Here the CDR3 DNA reads TGTGCCATCAGTGAGTCAGGCAGGGAAAAGGGCGAGCAGTACTTC. Amino acids: CAISESGREKGEQYF.

This clone was counted a single time. The J gene is TRBJ2-7, the V gene TRBV5-1; D possibly corresponds to TRBD1 (5 bases). Germline CDR1 is SGHRS and CDR2 is YFSETQ. The CDR3 totals 12 residues. V was clipped by 0 bases and J by 6 bases, with 7 bases between them. CDR3 region: CASSLEGAEQYF. The CDR3 region has the DNA TGCGCCAGCAGCTTGGAAGGGGCCGAGCAGTACTTC.

This clone was detected once. The chain links TRBV27 to TRBJ1-5; D is possibly TRBD1 (5 bases). Germline V gives CDR1 MNHEY, CDR2 SMNVEV (reference sequence). The CDR3 is 14 residues long. Trimming removed 5 bases at V and 5 bases at J, with 13 bases between. This CDR3 is CASSELGRDQPQHF. CDR3 sequence (DNA): TGTGCCAGCAGTGAGTTGGGGCGCGATCAGCCCCAGCATTTT.

The chain uses TRBV6-5 and TRBJ1-2; D is undetermined. CDR3 length equals 13 residues. In germline, CDR1 is MNHEY, CDR2 SVGAGI. The ends were cut back, 0 bases at V and 6 bases at J, with 8 bases in the middle. CDR3 sequence: CASSYSWGDGYTF. The DNA for the CDR3 is TGTGCCAGCAGTTACTCTTGGGGAGATGGCTACACCTTC.

The chain joins TRBV7-2 to TRBJ2-2, with no clear D. V lost 3 bases and J 0 bases, leaving 5 bases between the germline ends. This CDR3 has 14 amino acids. Germline CDR1 SGHTA, CDR2 FQGNSA. The CDR3 loop is CASSFFTNTGELFF. The CDR3 DNA reads as TGTGCCAGCAGCTTTTTCACGAACACCGGGGAGCTGTTTTTT.

The chain employs TRBV7-7 and TRBJ2-5; D might be TRBD2 (6 bases). Germline values: CDR1 SSHAT, CDR2 FNYEAQ (reference sequence). Trimming pared 1 base from V and 1 base from J, leaving 13 bases between. This CDR3 has 16 residues. CDR3 protein: CASSLGPRSGQETQYF. The CDR3 DNA follows: TGTGCCAGCAGCTTAGGTCCCCGTAGCGGCCAAGAGACCCAGTACTTC. Combining the CDR3 with reference TRBV7-7 and TRBJ2-5 gives the whole variable domain GAGVSQSPRYKVTKRGQDVTLRCDPISSHATLYWYQQALGQGPEFLTYFNYEAQPDKSGLPSDRFSAERPEGSISTLTIQRTEQRDSAMYRCASSLGPRSGQETQYFGPGTRLLVL.

The chain carries TRBV27 and TRBJ2-2, with D possibly matching TRBD2 (5 bases). The CDR3 length is 14 residues. V was shortened by 7 bases and J by 4 bases, with 13 bases between the two germline ends. From germline, CDR1 is MNHEY and CDR2 SMNVEV (reference sequence). DNA for the CDR3: TGTGCCAGCACTGCACGGGGAATCACCGGGGAGCTGTTTTTT. It specifies CASTARGITGELFF.